This TCR beta chain was sequenced for a study of blood T cell repertoires in COVID-19. Study-level background: Samples came from the United States, Italy and Spain, spanning acute and convalescent COVID-19.

This clone was detected once. Authors' analysis steps: Scientists estimated how many nucleated cells there were by amplifying reference gene primers. Produced via immunoSEQ multiplex PCR; TCRdb's table is partial and in-frame only. The V and J calls and the clone size are those of that table, but D and trimming were determined from the DNA. The repertoire holds about 170,000 clones, with under 90% as singletons. V shed 4 bases and J 0 bases; nucleotides not matched to a gene: 4. The CDR3 length is 15 residues. From germline, CDR1 is SGHNT and CDR2 YYREEE (reference sequence). Sequences were obtained from peripheral blood. The TCR was taken from a woman in her 70s with COVID-19, enrolled during active disease. The chain uses TRBV5-4 and TRBJ1-3; 7 nucleotides match TRBD1. The CDR3 region is CASSMDRSSGNTIYF. The DNA of the CDR3 is TGTGCCAGCAGCATGGACAGGTCCTCTGGAAACACCATATATTTT.